The 26 T cell receptor beta chains below all came from one sample that was sequenced in a study of blood T cell repertoires in COVID-19. Sequenced by immunoSEQ multiplex PCR; TCRdb stores in-frame clones only, minus some. Among about 68,000 clones, 65% to 85% were seen once, and the ten largest hold approximately 10%. The sequenced sample was peripheral blood. Source of these receptors: a woman aged 45-65 years with acute or convalescent COVID-19.

The chain employs TRBV2 and TRBJ1-5; D unclear. V lost 4 bases and J lost 6, with 13 bases in between. The germline V gene has CDR1 SNHLY and CDR2 FYNNEI. The CDR3 is 14 residues long. DNA for the CDR3: TGTGCCAGCAGTGTGGCGACTGGAGGTCAGCCCCAGCATTTT. It translates to CASSVATGGQPQHF.

This chain connects TRBV6-6 to TRBJ2-1, with no clear D. Germline CDR1 and CDR2: MNHNY and SVGAGI (reference sequence). V was clipped by 8 bases and J by 5 bases, with 13 bases between them. The CDR3 contains 13 residues. The chain's CDR3 is CASGQYPDNEQFF. In DNA form, the CDR3 reads TGTGCCAGCGGGCAGTACCCCGACAATGAGCAGTTCTTC.

The rearrangement uses TRBV3-1 (or the pseudogene TRBV3-2) and TRBJ1-1; a possible D gene is TRBD1 (5 bases). The germline CDR1 and CDR2 sequences are LGHDT and YNNKEL (reference sequence). Trimming took off 8 bases at V and 5 bases at J, with 15 bases between the two ends. CDR3 length: 13 amino acids. The CDR3 protein is CASLSRGGTEAFF. As DNA, the CDR3 is TGTGCCAGCCTTTCCCGGGGGGGTACTGAAGCTTTCTTT.

The chain recombines TRBV13 with TRBJ2-5, with 10 nucleotides matching TRBD2. Germline assignment: CDR1 PRHDT and CDR2 FYEKMQ (reference sequence). The V gene end was trimmed by 5 bases and the J gene end by 3 bases; junction bases not matched to a gene: 9. The CDR3 has 16 amino acids. The CDR3 coding sequence is TGTGCCAGCAGCACCCGTGGGACTAGCGCGAAAGAGACCCAGTACTTC. This codes for CASSTRGTSAKETQYF.

This clone was picked up one time. The chain has TRBV27 and TRBJ2-1; 13 bases are a match to TRBD2. The length of the CDR3 is 15 residues. Germline CDR1 is MNHEY and CDR2 is SMNVEV (reference sequence). The V and J ends lost 2 bases and 7 bases, in that order; junction bases with no gene match: 2. CDR3 residues: CASSLGLAGVNEQFF. The CDR3 bases are TGTGCCAGCAGTTTAGGACTAGCGGGAGTAAATGAGCAGTTCTTC.

This CDR3 is CAWRGHAGAVTGELFF. The CDR3 DNA reads TGTGCCTGGAGGGGTCACGCAGGGGCGGTCACCGGGGAGCTGTTTTTT. The chain joins TRBV30 to TRBJ2-2, with a tentative D call TRBD1 (6 bases). Germline V gene lookup returns CDR1 GTSNPN and CDR2 SVGIG (reference sequence). The V and J ends lost 3 bases and 4 bases respectively, with 18 bases between them. This CDR3 spans 16 amino acids.

The CDR3 sequence is CASSIGWRQGHSGELFF. The CDR3 DNA reads as TGTGCCAGTAGTATAGGTTGGAGACAGGGCCACTCCGGGGAGCTGTTTTTT. This sequence joins TRBV19 and TRBJ2-2; 7 bases match TRBD1. J lost 6 bases, V lost 1 base, and 11 bases had no gene match. The CDR3 runs 17 residues. From germline, CDR1 is LNHDA and CDR2 SQIVND (reference sequence).

This clone was found a few times. The genes are TRBV24-1 and TRBJ2-1; 12 bases line up with TRBD1. V lost 5 bases and J lost 8; bases outside the gene matches: 9. The CDR3 covers 16 residues. The germline CDR1 and CDR2 sequences are KGHDR and SFDVKD. The DNA for the CDR3 is TGTGCCACCAGTGGCTCCGGGACAGGGGGCTTCGATGAGCAGTTCTTC. Amino acids: CATSGSGTGGFDEQFF.

The sample holds one count of this clone. The V call is TRBV6-2 or TRBV6-3, the J call TRBJ2-1; the D gene is possibly TRBD2 (6 bases). CDR3 size: 15 residues. Trimming pared 5 bases from V and 5 bases from J, leaving 16 bases between. Per germline, CDR1 MNHEY and CDR2 SVGEGT. The CDR3 nucleotides are TGTGCCAGCAGTACTGGGGGACTCGCGAACAATGAGCAGTTCTTC. Amino acids: CASSTGGLANNEQFF.

The chain carries TRBV6-5 and TRBJ1-2; TRBD1 aligns across 9 bases. Unmatched junction bases numbered 0, after V lost 6 bases and J lost 7 bases. Per germline, CDR1 MNHEY and CDR2 SVGAGI. CDR3 length: 11 residues. This chain's CDR3 is CASRQGAGYTF. The CDR3 DNA reads as TGTGCCAGCAGACAGGGGGCTGGCTACACCTTC.

The chain has TRBV7-2 and TRBJ1-1; 7 bases line up with TRBD1. This CDR3 spans 15 amino acids. The trim removed 1 base at V and 5 bases at J, leaving 7 bases unmatched. Germline assignment: CDR1 SGHTA and CDR2 FQGNSA. CDR3 residues: CASSLDKGARTEAFF. CDR3 nucleotide sequence: TGTGCCAGCAGCTTAGACAAGGGGGCGCGGACTGAAGCTTTCTTT. The full variable domain, rest sourced from reference TRBV7-2 and TRBJ1-1, is GAGVSQSPSNKVTEKGKDVELRCDPISGHTALYWYRQSLGQGLEFLIYFQGNSAPDKSGLPSDRFSAERTGGSVSTLTIQRTQQEDSAVYLCASSLDKGARTEAFFGQGTRLTVV.

The chain uses TRBV7-2 and TRBJ1-2; D is possibly TRBD1 (5 bases). The CDR3 spans 15 residues. Germline loops: CDR1 SGHTA, CDR2 FQGNSA. Deletions cut 1 base from V and 7 bases from J, with 16 bases between. CDR3 region: CASSLDTGPLGGYTF. In nucleotides, the CDR3 is TGTGCCAGCAGCTTAGACACAGGTCCCTTAGGTGGCTACACCTTC. Full variable domain (outside the CDR3, taken from reference TRBV7-2 and TRBJ1-2): GAGVSQSPSNKVTEKGKDVELRCDPISGHTALYWYRQSLGQGLEFLIYFQGNSAPDKSGLPSDRFSAERTGGSVSTLTIQRTQQEDSAVYLCASSLDTGPLGGYTFGSGTRLTVV.

This chain joins TRBV10-3 and TRBJ1-6, with TRBD1 matching 7 bases. With V trimmed by 2 bases and J by 10 bases, 8 bases remained unmatched. Germline V CDR1 and CDR2: ENHRY, SYGVKD. This CDR3 is built from 15 residues. CDR3 in amino acids: CAISETPGQKSPLHF. CDR3 bases: TGTGCCATCAGTGAGACCCCGGGACAGAAATCACCCCTCCACTTT.

The CDR3 loop reads CASSYPEKNQPQHF. In nucleotides, the CDR3 is TGTGCCAGCAGTTACCCTGAGAAGAATCAGCCCCAGCATTTT. The chain joins TRBV6-6 to TRBJ1-5, with unresolved D. The germline CDR1 and CDR2 sequences are MNHNY and SVGAGI (reference sequence). V shed 2 bases and J shed 4 bases, with 9 bases lying between them. This CDR3 comprises 14 residues.

Written as DNA, the CDR3 is TGTGCCAGCAGCCAGGCCGGGACAGGGAAAAGTGTGAACACTGAAGCTTTCTTT. Translation: CASSQAGTGKSVNTEAFF. The chain links TRBV4-2 to TRBJ1-1, with 9 positions matching TRBD1. CDR3 length equals 18 residues. V lost 3 bases, J lost 0 bases, and 11 bases stayed unmatched. From germline, CDR1 is LGHNA and CDR2 YNFKEQ.

The chain couples TRBV5-4 to TRBJ1-4, with D hard to call. The CDR3 covers 14 residues. V was shortened by 2 bases and J by 15 bases, with 20 bases between the two germline ends. In germline, CDR1 is SGHNT, CDR2 YYREEE (reference sequence). CDR3 nucleotides: TGTGCCAGCAGCTTTGACGGGTCGGGAAGCCCCATGTTTTTT. This codes for CASSFDGSGSPMFF.

This clone was counted a few times. Within the sample, other DNA sequences also encode this same CDR3. V usage is TRBV18 and J usage is TRBJ1-5; perhaps TRBD1 as D (5 bases). This CDR3 region has 14 residues. Germline CDR1 reads KGHSH; CDR2 reads LQKENI. V dropped 4 bases and J dropped 4 bases, with 11 bases sitting between them. CDR3 region: CASSRTGGNQPQHF. The CDR3 DNA sequence: TGTGCCAGCTCACGAACAGGAGGGAATCAGCCCCAGCATTTT.

This chain uses TRBV6-5 with TRBJ2-3; tentative D call: TRBD2 (5 bases). CDR3 size: 12 residues. V gave up 4 bases and J gave up 6 bases, with 8 bases separating them. Germline CDR1 reads MNHEY; CDR2 reads SVGAGI. The CDR3 DNA sequence: TGTGCCAGCAGTTCCCAGCGGGATACGCAGTATTTT. Translation gives CASSSQRDTQYF.

The chain joins TRBV10-3 to TRBJ1-1; D remains unclear. Germline V gene sequence: CDR1 ENHRY, CDR2 SYGVKD. This CDR3 region has 12 residues. The V end lost 0 bases, the J end lost 8 bases, and 7 bases lay between the germline ends. The CDR3 DNA reads as TGTGCCATCAGTGAGTCGACTGACGAAGCTTTCTTT. The encoded protein is CAISESTDEAFF.

With respect to this clone: The same CDR3 arises from other DNA sequences in this sample as well. The chain uses TRBV3-1 (or the pseudogene TRBV3-2) and TRBJ1-1; 7 bases match TRBD1. Germline CDR1 LGHDT, CDR2 YNNKEL (reference sequence). Trimming at V came to 1 base and at J to 4 bases, leaving 3 bases not matched to a gene. The CDR3 covers 14 residues. The CDR3 DNA follows: TGTGCCAGCAGCCAAGGAGGGGGCCGCACTGAAGCTTTCTTT. Translated: CASSQGGGRTEAFF.

This clone is a singleton in its sample. This chain links TRBV7-2 with TRBJ2-3; 9 nucleotides match TRBD2. The CDR3 contains 17 residues. Germline CDR1 SGHTA, CDR2 FQGNSA. Trimming took 1 base from V and 5 from J; bases not matched to a gene: 10. In nucleotides, the CDR3 is TGTGCCAGCAGCTTAGATGTCGCGGGGGGGCTTAGAGATACGCAGTATTTT. Protein: CASSLDVAGGLRDTQYF.

The chain carries TRBV4-1 and TRBJ2-1, with 7 bases aligning to TRBD2. This CDR3 region has 16 residues. Germline lookup yields CDR1 MGHRA and CDR2 YSYEKL. The V gene end was trimmed by 4 bases and the J gene end by 0 bases; junction bases not matched to a gene: 6. CDR3 bases: TGCGCCAGCAGCCCCGCTAGCGGTCCCTCCTACAATGAGCAGTTCTTC. Its protein product is CASSPASGPSYNEQFF.

The chain carries TRBV5-5 and TRBJ2-1, with TRBD1 identical over 8 bases. J was trimmed by 7 bases and V by 4 bases; bases with no gene match: 13. The germline V gene has CDR1 SGHKS and CDR2 YYEKEE (reference sequence). The CDR3 extends over 16 amino acids. The CDR3 DNA reads TGTGCCAGCAGCCCCGGACAGGGAGAGGGACGTAATGAGCAGTTCTTC. This sequence encodes CASSPGQGEGRNEQFF.

The chain is built from TRBV19 and TRBJ2-7, with unresolved D. Germline assignment: CDR1 LNHDA and CDR2 SQIVND (reference sequence). This CDR3 spans 13 amino acids. V was cut by 6 bases and J by 3 bases, with 12 bases left in between. This CDR3 reads CASSPDIYYEQYF. In nucleotides, the CDR3 is TGTGCCAGTAGCCCTGACATCTACTACGAGCAGTACTTC.

This rearrangement joins TRBV21-1 to TRBJ1-5; the table's D call of TRBD1 was not tested on the DNA. TRBV21-1 counts as a pseudogene. This CDR3 has 18 amino acids. The CDR3 bases are TGTGCCAGCAGCAAAGCACGGCAGGGGGCTATACGGGATCAGCCCCAGCATTTT. It is translated as CASSKARQGAIRDQPQHF.

This clone was detected only a few times. The rearrangement joins TRBV11-1 to TRBJ1-1; 8 positions match TRBD1. V dropped 5 bases and J dropped 4; count of bases not matched to a gene: 6. This CDR3 contains 14 residues. Germline CDR1 reads SGHAT; CDR2 reads FQDESV (reference sequence). In DNA, the CDR3 is TGTGCCAGCAGCGCCCGACAGGGGACCACTGAAGCTTTCTTT. Translated, it gives CASSARQGTTEAFF.